This T cell receptor (beta chain) derives from a study of blood T cell repertoires in COVID-19. The wider study: There were acute and convalescent COVID-19 samples, and they came from the United States, Italy and Spain. Sources were T cells, B-cell-depleted T cells, or PBMCs; the material itself was cDNA or gDNA.

Original methodology: Amplification with reference gene primers provided the estimates of nucleated cell counts. The protocol was immunoSEQ multiplex PCR, while the TCRdb copy is restricted to in-frame clones and leaves out a portion. V and J calls and clone size are copied from that table; D and trimming were computed from the DNA. This sample has under 300,000 clones; 70% to 90% occur once, and the top ten carry more than 6.5%. This TCR derives from a woman aged 70-85 years with active or convalescent COVID-19. The sample taken for sequencing was peripheral blood.

The CDR3 sequence is CASSTGIGNTEAFF. The CDR3 bases are TGTGCCAGTAGTACGGGGATCGGGAACACTGAAGCTTTCTTT. V and J are TRBV19 and TRBJ1-1; D not certain. V dropped 4 bases and J dropped 1 base, with 10 bases sitting between them. Per germline, CDR1 LNHDA and CDR2 SQIVND (reference sequence). The CDR3 runs to 14 residues.